This T cell receptor (beta chain) appears in the sequencing data of a study of T cell responses to AZD1222 COVID-19 vaccine. Germline-derived CDR1 and CDR2 are LGHDT and YNNKEL (reference sequence). V lost 1 base and J lost 2, with 11 bases in between. The CDR3 loop spans 15 amino acids. The study, taken as a whole, reports: Baseline serology detected seropositivity in only six or seven AZD1222 recipients. The breadth and depth of Spike-specific TCRs increased once two AZD1222 doses had been given.

Note on this clone: Its cognate antigen is unknown. The same CDR3 also results from other DNA sequences found in this sample.

TCRdb's table, derived via immunoSEQ multiplex PCR, lists solely in-frame clones and lacks some. The profile shows 200,000 or so clones, over 70% of them singletons. The TCR sequence derives from an adult in good health. The chain combines TRBV3-1 (or the pseudogene TRBV3-2) with TRBJ2-5; tentative D call: TRBD2 (5 bases). Sample: peripheral blood, taken on day 0 of MenACWY control vaccination. The CDR3 DNA sequence: TGTGCCAGCAGCCAAGCAGGTCTAGCACAAGAGACCCAGTACTTC. Protein product: CASSQAGLAQETQYF.